What follows is one T cell receptor (beta chain) and its context. The source of the sample is a study of blood T cell repertoires in COVID-19. Turning to the study itself: T cells, B-cell-depleted T cells, or PBMCs provided the cDNA or gDNA that served as material.

Method: immunoSEQ multiplex PCR; TCRdb's copy keeps in-frame clones and lacks some. The sample yields fewer than 150,000 clones, 90% seen once. V shed 2 bases and J shed 7 bases, with 17 bases lying between them. CDR1 is SGDLS and CDR2 is YYNGEE in the germline V gene. The CDR3 totals 15 residues. The TCR comes from an older woman with COVID-19, enrolled during active disease. This chain uses TRBV9 with TRBJ2-3; a possible D gene is TRBD2 (5 bases). The sample was peripheral blood. As DNA, the CDR3 is TGTGCCAGCAGCGTGGCGGGCCCCTCAGGAAATACGCAGTATTTT. Its translation: CASSVAGPSGNTQYF.